This T cell receptor beta chain was profiled in a study of T cells in Graves' hyperthyroidism and ophthalmopathy. TCR beta CDR3 regions were amplified from RNA. The primer set for the first-round RT-PCR of the TCR CDR3 was HTBI. Using its own MiXCR run on the multiplex PCR reads, TCRdb lists one record per CDR3 protein. The table lists around 480,000 distinct CDR3 sequences, approximately 15% of them singletons, with about a sixth in the top ten. Diagnosis of hyperthyroidism was new in patients aged 18 to 65, and its duration was under 2 months. Patients showing uncontrolled infection, other autoimmune disease, pregnancy or lactation were ineligible. Clinical symptoms, serum thyroxine and TRAb, thyroid ultrasound and orbital computed tomography were used for the diagnoses. Looked up from germline, CDR1 is MNHEY and CDR2 is SVGAGI. The CDR3 runs to 12 residues. V lost 2 bases to trimming and J lost 5 bases, with 5 bases between them.

J is TRBJ2-3 and V is TRBV6-5; no clear D. The TCR was taken from a woman aged 18 to 35 with Graves' hyperthyroidism. Sequencing input: blood. CDR3 DNA sequence: TGTGCCAGCAGTTACGGCCTAGATACGCAGTATTTT. Amino acids: CASSYGLDTQYF.